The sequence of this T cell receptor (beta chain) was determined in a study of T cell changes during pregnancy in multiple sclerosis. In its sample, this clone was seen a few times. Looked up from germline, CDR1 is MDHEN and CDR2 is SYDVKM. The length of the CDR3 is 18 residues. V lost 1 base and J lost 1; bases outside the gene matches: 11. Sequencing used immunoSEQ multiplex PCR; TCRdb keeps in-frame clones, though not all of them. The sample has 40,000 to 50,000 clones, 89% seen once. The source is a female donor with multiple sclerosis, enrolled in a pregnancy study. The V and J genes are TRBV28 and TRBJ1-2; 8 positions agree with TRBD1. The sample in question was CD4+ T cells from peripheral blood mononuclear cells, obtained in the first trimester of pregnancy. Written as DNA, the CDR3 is TGTGCCAGCAGTTTATATAATCCGGGACAGGTAGTTAACTATGGCTACACCTTC. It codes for CASSLYNPGQVVNYGYTF.